A selection of T cell receptor beta chains follows, all from one sample in a study of T cell repertoires in cytomegalovirus infection. TCRdb used MiXCR to reprocess the reads, holding one entry per CDR3 protein. The sample lists some 600,000 distinct CDR3 sequences, approximately 24% occurring once. Sequencing used CD8+ T cells from PBMCs. These receptors were taken from a human donor in good health (CMV status not recorded). Some clones in this sample may be carry-over from other donors' samples. Both conserved end residues are part of each CDR3. Size tells how often a clone was seen (once, few, many) or the class of an expanded clone, and some rows leave it out.

CDR3,length,size,V,J
CASSLDSRRPLAYGYTF,17,many,TRBV7-2,TRBJ1-2
CASSERMNTEAFF,13,many,TRBV6-1,TRBJ1-1
CASSLGSQSVNTEAFF,16,many,TRBV7-8,TRBJ1-1
CASSLTGGSGANVLTF,16,.,TRBV13,TRBJ2-6
CASSLHSKGEQFF,13,few,TRBV12-3/TRBV12-4,TRBJ2-1
CSAREPGANYGYTF,14,.,TRBV20-1,TRBJ1-2
CASSEALRGYEQFF,14,few,TRBV2,TRBJ2-1
CASSDSPLDQYF,12,.,TRBV25-1,TRBJ2-7
CASSGNSGELFF,12,many,TRBV19,TRBJ2-2
CASSVTRDRGHEQYF,15,.,TRBV9,TRBJ2-7
CACGTDTQYF,10,few,TRBV7-6,TRBJ2-3
CASSYKSSETQYF,13,.,TRBV6-6,TRBJ2-5
CSVFPVTGGDYNEQFF,16,few,TRBV29-1,TRBJ2-1
CASSEWDSSYNEQFF,15,.,TRBV25-1,TRBJ2-1
CASSSRDRVNTEAFF,15,many,TRBV7-9,TRBJ1-1
CAISGGQGAESPLHF,15,.,TRBV10-3,TRBJ1-6
CASSRGTDLLEQFF,14,many,TRBV4-1,TRBJ2-1
CASSNRGWNEQFF,13,many,TRBV7-2,TRBJ2-1
CASSLAKWQWGGYTF,15,.,TRBV5-6,TRBJ1-2
CASSPAGGTGSYGYTF,16,few,TRBV3-1,TRBJ1-2
CSVIGGGRGDSETQYF,16,once,TRBV29-1,TRBJ2-5
CASSQDGETSGIYSYNEQFF,20,.,TRBV3-1,TRBJ2-1
CASGLLQSVWDSPLHF,16,.,TRBV28,TRBJ1-6
CASSDLTGGVTDTQYF,16,.,TRBV2,TRBJ2-3
CASSRGGLDTGELFF,15,.,TRBV6-2/TRBV6-3,TRBJ2-2
CASSYSGRQETQYF,14,.,TRBV6-5,TRBJ2-5
CAISDPVEGGETQYF,15,few,TRBV10-3,TRBJ2-5
CSVGRDSYGYTF,12,.,TRBV29-1,TRBJ1-2
CSARDVYAGGGTEAFF,16,few,TRBV20-1,TRBJ1-1
CASSPTGLTYNEQFF,15,few,TRBV7-9,TRBJ2-1
CSAPWAGGGTDTQYF,15,.,TRBV20-1,TRBJ2-3
CSARAGGNTEAFF,13,.,TRBV20-1,TRBJ1-1
CASSGGQSNEKLFF,14,.,TRBV9,TRBJ1-4
CASSLWGQGVDEQFF,15,few,TRBV5-1,TRBJ2-1
CASSMGLAGVTGELFF,16,many,TRBV7-3,TRBJ2-2
CASNGQTYNEQFF,13,.,TRBV6-2/TRBV6-3,TRBJ2-1
CSVLDRAGADTGELFF,16,few,TRBV29-1,TRBJ2-2
CASSLSGGITEAFF,14,few,TRBV27,TRBJ1-1
CASSPLPGQRFSGNTIYF,18,many,TRBV7-2,TRBJ1-3
CASSLAWAAPEKLFF,15,many,TRBV7-9,TRBJ1-4
CASRPPGTTYNEQFF,15,few,TRBV7-9,TRBJ2-1
CSATGGYTF,9,few,TRBV20-1,TRBJ1-2
CASSPGQKLFF,11,.,TRBV4-2,TRBJ1-4
CASSLVGYDEQFF,13,.,TRBV7-9,TRBJ2-1
CSLSDGVRTEAFF,13,.,TRBV29-1,TRBJ1-1
CASSLLVAKNIQYF,14,.,TRBV28,TRBJ2-4
CASSPNRDSSYEQYF,15,.,TRBV7-6,TRBJ2-7
CASSQEGGGFPLRTDTQYF,19,many,TRBV7-6,TRBJ2-3
CASSGSDRVNYNEQFF,16,.,TRBV28,TRBJ2-1